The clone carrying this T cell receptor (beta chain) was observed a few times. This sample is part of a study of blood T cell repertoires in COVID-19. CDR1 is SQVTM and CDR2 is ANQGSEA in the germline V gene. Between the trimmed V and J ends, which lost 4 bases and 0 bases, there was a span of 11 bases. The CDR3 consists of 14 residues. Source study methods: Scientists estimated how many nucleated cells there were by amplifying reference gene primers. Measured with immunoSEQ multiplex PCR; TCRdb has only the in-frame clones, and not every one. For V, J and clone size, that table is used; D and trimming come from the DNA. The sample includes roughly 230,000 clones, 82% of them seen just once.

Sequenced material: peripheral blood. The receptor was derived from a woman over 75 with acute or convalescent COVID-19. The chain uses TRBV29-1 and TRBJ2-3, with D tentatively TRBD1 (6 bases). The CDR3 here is CSVGAGASTDTQYF. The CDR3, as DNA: TGCAGCGTTGGGGCAGGGGCCAGCACAGATACGCAGTATTTT.